This is a list of T cell receptor beta chains from one sample in a study of T-cell reconstitution after alpha-beta-depleted transplantation in children. TCRdb independently ran MiXCR on the PCR reads; one entry per CDR3 protein. This repertoire shows about 150,000 distinct CDR3 sequences, around 10% found once; its top ten account for under 15%. The material was PBMCs, obtained before TCRalphabeta/CD19-depleted stem cell transplant. The receptor set was obtained from a boy younger than 10 with acute myeloid leukemia, due to receive a stem cell transplant. Each CDR3 is given with its conserved first and last residue. D genes are given only for firm matches. Some rows mark clone size as missing; the rest say once, few, many or name a class of expanded clone.

d_gene: .; j_gene: TRBJ2-7; v_gene: TRBV6-5; abundance: many; CDR3aa: CASSYSEGNNEQYF; CDR3nt: TGTGCCAGCAGTTACTCGGAGGGGAACAACGAGCAGTACTTC
d_gene: TRBD2; j_gene: TRBJ2-3; v_gene: TRBV7-8; abundance: many; CDR3aa: CASSELARNTDTQYF; CDR3nt: TGTGCCAGCAGCGAACTAGCGCGGAACACAGATACGCAGTATTTT
d_gene: TRBD2; j_gene: TRBJ2-7; v_gene: TRBV27; abundance: many; CDR3aa: CASSASSSGGPSYEQYF; CDR3nt: TGTGCCAGCAGTGCCTCTTCTAGCGGGGGGCCCTCCTACGAGCAGTACTTC
d_gene: .; j_gene: TRBJ2-2; v_gene: TRBV5-1; abundance: many; CDR3aa: CASLAGGNTGELFF; CDR3nt: TGCGCCAGCTTGGCCGGGGGGAACACCGGGGAGCTGTTTTTT
d_gene: .; j_gene: TRBJ2-1; v_gene: TRBV29-1; abundance: few; CDR3aa: CSVCTGSYNEQFF; CDR3nt: TGCAGCGTTTGTACTGGATCCTACAATGAGCAGTTCTTC
d_gene: .; j_gene: TRBJ1-5; v_gene: TRBV20-1; abundance: many; CDR3aa: CSAVTGTNNQPQHF; CDR3nt: TGCAGTGCCGTGACCGGGACCAACAATCAGCCCCAGCATTTT
d_gene: .; j_gene: TRBJ2-1; v_gene: TRBV7-2; abundance: many; CDR3aa: CASSLLSESSYNEQFF; CDR3nt: TGTGCCAGCAGCTTGCTTAGCGAATCCTCCTACAATGAGCAGTTCTTC
d_gene: .; j_gene: TRBJ1-6; v_gene: TRBV5-1; abundance: many; CDR3aa: CASSLGGLSGSPLHF; CDR3nt: TGCGCCAGCAGCTTGGGGGGCCTTTCGGGGTCACCCCTCCACTTT
d_gene: .; j_gene: TRBJ2-2; v_gene: TRBV11-1; abundance: many; CDR3aa: CASSLVKFGNTGELFF; CDR3nt: TGTGCCAGCAGCTTAGTTAAGTTCGGGAACACCGGGGAGCTGTTTTTT
d_gene: .; j_gene: TRBJ2-7; v_gene: TRBV20-1; abundance: many; CDR3aa: CSAPPTGTYSYEQYF; CDR3nt: TGCAGTGCTCCTCCGACCGGGACATACAGCTACGAGCAGTACTTC
d_gene: TRBD2; j_gene: TRBJ2-1; v_gene: TRBV9; abundance: many; CDR3aa: CASSPRGDLSYNEQFF; CDR3nt: TGTGCCAGCAGCCCTCGGGGGGACCTCTCCTACAATGAGCAGTTCTTC
d_gene: TRBD2; j_gene: TRBJ2-5; v_gene: TRBV20-1; abundance: many; CDR3aa: CSAESGGVETQYF; CDR3nt: TGCAGTGCCGAAAGCGGGGGGGTAGAGACCCAGTACTTC
d_gene: TRBD1; j_gene: TRBJ2-1; v_gene: TRBV15; abundance: many; CDR3aa: CATSREGRGYNEQFF; CDR3nt: TGTGCCACCAGCAGAGAAGGCAGGGGGTACAATGAGCAGTTCTTC
d_gene: .; j_gene: TRBJ2-5; v_gene: TRBV27; abundance: many; CDR3aa: CASTPKLAAETQYF; CDR3nt: TGTGCCAGCACCCCCAAACTAGCTGCGGAGACCCAGTACTTC
d_gene: .; j_gene: TRBJ2-6; v_gene: TRBV9; abundance: many; CDR3aa: CASSGRNHEVNVLTF; CDR3nt: TGTGCCAGCAGCGGTCGAAATCATGAGGTCAACGTCCTGACTTTC
d_gene: .; j_gene: TRBJ2-5; v_gene: TRBV6-1; abundance: .; CDR3aa: CASRFGVYQETQYF; CDR3nt: TGTGCCAGCAGATTTGGGGTCTACCAAGAGACCCAGTACTTC
d_gene: .; j_gene: TRBJ1-5; v_gene: TRBV11-2; abundance: many; CDR3aa: CASSLDLGISNQPQHF; CDR3nt: TGTGCCAGCAGCTTAGATCTTGGGATTAGCAATCAGCCCCAGCATTTT
d_gene: TRBD2; j_gene: TRBJ2-7; v_gene: TRBV28; abundance: .; CDR3aa: CASSLWGEGTEKYEQYF; CDR3nt: TGTGCCAGCAGTTTATGGGGGGAGGGGACGGAAAAATACGAGCAGTACTTC
d_gene: TRBD2; j_gene: TRBJ2-3; v_gene: TRBV27; abundance: many; CDR3aa: CASSVGGADTQYF; CDR3nt: TGTGCCAGCAGTGTCGGGGGGGCAGATACGCAGTATTTT
d_gene: .; j_gene: TRBJ1-1; v_gene: TRBV11-2; abundance: many; CDR3aa: CASSLGRFEAFF; CDR3nt: TGTGCCAGCAGCCTCGGCCGTTTTGAAGCTTTCTTT
d_gene: .; j_gene: TRBJ2-2; v_gene: TRBV10-3; abundance: many; CDR3aa: CAISESRWGTPGELFF; CDR3nt: TGTGCCATCAGTGAGTCGCGTTGGGGGACCCCCGGGGAGCTGTTTTTT
d_gene: TRBD1; j_gene: TRBJ2-5; v_gene: TRBV5-8; abundance: .; CDR3aa: CASSFPTGADETQYF; CDR3nt: TGTGCCAGCAGCTTTCCGACAGGGGCCGACGAGACCCAGTACTTC
d_gene: .; j_gene: TRBJ1-1; v_gene: TRBV12-2; abundance: .; CDR3aa: CASRSTDRYTEAFF; CDR3nt: TGTGCAAGTCGCTCCACGGACAGGTACACTGAAGCTTTCTTT
d_gene: .; j_gene: TRBJ2-2; v_gene: TRBV7-7; abundance: many; CDR3aa: CASSLNPNTGELFF; CDR3nt: TGTGCTAGCAGCTTAAACCCGAACACCGGGGAGCTGTTTTTT
d_gene: .; j_gene: TRBJ1-6; v_gene: TRBV4-1; abundance: many; CDR3aa: CASSQEDRNSPLHF; CDR3nt: TGCGCCAGCAGCCAAGAAGACAGAAATTCACCCCTCCACTTT
d_gene: .; j_gene: TRBJ1-1; v_gene: TRBV20-1; abundance: .; CDR3aa: CSARKGGVDTEAFF; CDR3nt: TGCAGTGCTAGGAAGGGTGGGGTGGACACTGAAGCTTTCTTT
d_gene: TRBD2; j_gene: TRBJ2-1; v_gene: TRBV29-1; abundance: many; CDR3aa: CSVEPSGSGTYNEQFF; CDR3nt: TGCAGCGTTGAGCCTAGCGGGAGTGGGACCTACAATGAGCAGTTCTTC
d_gene: .; j_gene: TRBJ2-6; v_gene: TRBV4-1; abundance: many; CDR3aa: CASTLEGVISGANVLTF; CDR3nt: TGCGCCAGCACCCTCGAGGGGGTAATCTCTGGGGCCAACGTCCTGACTTTC
d_gene: .; j_gene: TRBJ1-4; v_gene: TRBV20-1; abundance: many; CDR3aa: CSLRDRDNEKLFF; CDR3nt: TGCTCCCTCCGGGACCGCGATAATGAAAAACTGTTTTTT
d_gene: .; j_gene: TRBJ2-7; v_gene: TRBV25-1; abundance: many; CDR3aa: CASSELYLQYF; CDR3nt: TGTGCCAGCAGTGAATTATATCTACAGTACTTC
d_gene: TRBD1; j_gene: TRBJ1-5; v_gene: TRBV24-1; abundance: many; CDR3aa: CATIAKGQGNHNQPQHF; CDR3nt: TGTGCCACCATCGCCAAGGGACAGGGGAACCACAATCAGCCCCAGCATTTT